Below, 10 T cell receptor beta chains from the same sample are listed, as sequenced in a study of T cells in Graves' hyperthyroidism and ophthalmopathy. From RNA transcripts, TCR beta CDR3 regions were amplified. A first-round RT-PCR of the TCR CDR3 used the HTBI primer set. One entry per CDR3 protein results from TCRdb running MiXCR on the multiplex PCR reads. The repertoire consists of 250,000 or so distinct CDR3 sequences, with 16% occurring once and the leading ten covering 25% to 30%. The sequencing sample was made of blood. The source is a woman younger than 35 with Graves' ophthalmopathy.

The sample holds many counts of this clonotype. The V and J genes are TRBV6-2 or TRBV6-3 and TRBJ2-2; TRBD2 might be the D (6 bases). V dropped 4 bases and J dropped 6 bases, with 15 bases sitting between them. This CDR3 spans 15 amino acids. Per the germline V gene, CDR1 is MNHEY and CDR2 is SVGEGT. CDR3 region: CASSWGLGRAGELFF. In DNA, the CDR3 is TGTGCCAGCAGTTGGGGACTTGGAAGGGCCGGGGAGCTGTTTTTT.

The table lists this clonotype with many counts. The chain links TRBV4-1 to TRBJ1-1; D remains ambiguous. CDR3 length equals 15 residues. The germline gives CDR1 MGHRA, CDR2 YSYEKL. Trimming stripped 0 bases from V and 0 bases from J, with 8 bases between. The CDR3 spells CASSQDIAMNTEAFF. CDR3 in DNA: TGCGCCAGCAGCCAAGACATAGCGATGAACACTGAAGCTTTCTTT.

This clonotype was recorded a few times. The CDR3 reads CASGDRAMNTEAFF. The CDR3 nucleotides are TGTGCCAGTGGGGACAGGGCCATGAACACTGAAGCTTTCTTT. This sequence joins TRBV19 and TRBJ1-1, with 9 bases identical to TRBD1. The CDR3 has 14 residues. The germline CDR1 and CDR2 sequences are LNHDA and SQIVND (reference sequence). V lost 8 bases and J lost 0; bases outside the gene matches: 4.

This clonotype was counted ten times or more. The CDR3 spells CASSPSGLTDTQYF. The CDR3 DNA reads as TGTGCCAGCAGCCCTAGCGGACTCACAGATACGCAGTATTTT. The rearrangement links TRBV9 to TRBJ2-3, with 7 bases identical to TRBD2. Germline-derived CDR1 and CDR2 are SGDLS and YYNGEE. J gave up 2 bases and V 4 bases, and 4 bases lay outside the gene matches. CDR3 length: 14 amino acids. The full variable domain, its missing parts supplied by reference TRBV9 and TRBJ2-3, is DSGVTQTPKHLITATGQRVTLRCSPRSGDLSVYWYQQSLDQGLQFLIQYYNGEERAKGNILERFSAQQFPDLHSELNLSSLELGDSALYFCASSPSGLTDTQYFGPGTRLTVL.

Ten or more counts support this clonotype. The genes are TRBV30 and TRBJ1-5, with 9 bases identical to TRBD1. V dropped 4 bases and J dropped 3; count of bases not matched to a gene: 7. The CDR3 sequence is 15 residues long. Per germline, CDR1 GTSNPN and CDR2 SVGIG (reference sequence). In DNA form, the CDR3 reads TGTGCCTGGATGGGACAGGGTTTTAACAATCAGCCCCAGCATTTT. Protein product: CAWMGQGFNNQPQHF.

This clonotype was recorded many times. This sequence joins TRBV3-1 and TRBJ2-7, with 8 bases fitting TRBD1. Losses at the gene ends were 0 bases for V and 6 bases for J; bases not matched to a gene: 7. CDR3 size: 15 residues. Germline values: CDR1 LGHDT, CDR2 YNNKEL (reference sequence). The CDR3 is CASSQDVRGRAEQYF. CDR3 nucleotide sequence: TGTGCCAGCAGCCAAGATGTCAGGGGGCGCGCCGAGCAGTACTTC.

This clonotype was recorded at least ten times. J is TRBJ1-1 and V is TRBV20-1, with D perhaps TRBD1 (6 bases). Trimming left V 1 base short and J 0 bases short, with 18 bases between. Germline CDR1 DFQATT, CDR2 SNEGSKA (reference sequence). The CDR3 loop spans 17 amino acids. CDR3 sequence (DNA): TGCAGTGCTAGAGGAGGGTTTTCGGGGGGCTTGAACACTGAAGCTTTCTTT. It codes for CSARGGFSGGLNTEAFF.

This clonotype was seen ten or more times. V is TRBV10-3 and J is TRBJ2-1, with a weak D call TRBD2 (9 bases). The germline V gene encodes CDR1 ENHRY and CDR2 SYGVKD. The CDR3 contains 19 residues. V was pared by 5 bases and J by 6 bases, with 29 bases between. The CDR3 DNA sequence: TGTGCCATCAGTATGGACAGGGTGGTAGCGGGAGCGATGTCCAATGAGCAGTTCTTC. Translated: CAISMDRVVAGAMSNEQFF.

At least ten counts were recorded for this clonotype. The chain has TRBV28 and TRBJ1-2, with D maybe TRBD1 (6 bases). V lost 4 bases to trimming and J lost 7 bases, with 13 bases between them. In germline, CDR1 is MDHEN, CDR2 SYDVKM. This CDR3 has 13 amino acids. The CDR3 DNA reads TGTGCCAGCAGTTACACAGGGATTGGTGGCTACACCTTC. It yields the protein CASSYTGIGGYTF.

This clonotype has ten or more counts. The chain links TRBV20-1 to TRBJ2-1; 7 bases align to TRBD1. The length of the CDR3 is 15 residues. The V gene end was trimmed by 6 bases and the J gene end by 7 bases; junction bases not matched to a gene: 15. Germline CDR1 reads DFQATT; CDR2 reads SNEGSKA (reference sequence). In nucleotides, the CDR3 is TGCAGTGCCAGACGACAGGGAGAGATTTTTAATGAGCAGTTCTTC. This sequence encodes CSARRQGEIFNEQFF.